One sample yielded the 32 T cell receptor beta chains listed below, sequenced in a study of OX40 agonist ivuxolimab in advanced cancers. Generated by immunoSEQ multiplex PCR, the TCRdb table keeps only in-frame clones and is missing some. This table holds 36,000 or so clones, around 77% found once. The material sequenced was CD4+ or CD8+ T cells sorted from blood, taken in a trial of the OX40 agonist ivuxolimab. The receptors shown here come from an adult with an advanced solid tumor such as melanoma, head and neck, liver or kidney cancer.

The gene calls are TRBV6-5 and TRBJ2-2; D is unclear. V lost 7 bases, J lost 1 base, and 13 bases lay in between. The CDR3 length is 15 residues. Germline-derived CDR1 and CDR2 are MNHEY and SVGAGI. Here the CDR3 DNA reads TGTGCCAGCACCACGACAAGGGTGAACACCGGGGAGCTGTTTTTT. It yields the protein CASTTTRVNTGELFF.

This chain connects TRBV9 to TRBJ2-3; TRBD2 aligns across 7 bases. The trim removed 3 bases at V and 2 bases at J, leaving 3 bases unmatched. The CDR3 sequence is 14 residues long. Germline lookup yields CDR1 SGDLS and CDR2 YYNGEE. CDR3 in amino acids: CASSGGGYTDTQYF. In DNA, the CDR3 is TGTGCCAGCAGCGGGGGAGGGTACACAGATACGCAGTATTTT.

This clone has a single count. This chain joins TRBV30 and TRBJ2-5, with D tentatively TRBD2 (5 bases). The CDR3 totals 15 residues. CDR1 and CDR2 (germline): GTSNPN, SVGIG (reference sequence). In nucleotides, the CDR3 is TGTGCTACGGAAGGGCCGGAAGCTAGCTGGGAGACCCAGTACTTC. This sequence encodes CATEGPEASWETQYF.

V usage is TRBV28 and J usage is TRBJ1-3, with D uncertain. The CDR3 is 14 amino acids. CDR1 is MDHEN, CDR2 SYDVKM, per germline. The ends were cut back, 6 bases at V and 2 bases at J, with 11 bases in the middle. The CDR3 nucleotides are TGTGCCAGCAGGACCTGGGGAACTGGAAACACCATATATTTT. Its protein product is CASRTWGTGNTIYF.

The rearrangement uses TRBV5-6 and TRBJ2-5; the match to TRBD1 covers 10 bases. CDR1 is SGHDT and CDR2 is YYEEEE in the germline V gene. CDR3 length: 16 residues. J was trimmed by 5 bases and V by 0 bases; bases with no gene match: 7. This chain's CDR3 is CASSLVGDRGVETQYF. CDR3 in DNA: TGTGCCAGCAGCTTGGTGGGGGACAGGGGCGTTGAGACCCAGTACTTC.

This chain connects TRBV29-1 to TRBJ2-5, with 9 bases that match TRBD2. Germline-derived CDR1 and CDR2 are SQVTM and ANQGSEA. Trimming took 5 bases from V and 3 from J; bases not matched to a gene: 4. The CDR3 has 13 residues. DNA for the CDR3: TGCAGCGTTTTTGTAGCGGGAGAAGAGACCCAGTACTTC. This translates into CSVFVAGEETQYF. Supplemented by reference TRBV29-1 and TRBJ2-5, the full variable domain reads SAVISQKPSRDICQRGTSLTIQCQVDSQVTMMFWYRQQPGQSLTLIATANQGSEATYESGFVIDKFPISRPNLTFSTLTVSNMSPEDSSIYLCSVFVAGEETQYFGPGTRLLVL.

V is TRBV4-1 and J is TRBJ1-2, with TRBD1 matching 7 bases. Germline trimming cut 1 base from V and 5 bases from J; bases unmatched to any gene: 1. Germline values: CDR1 MGHRA, CDR2 YSYEKL. The CDR3 covers 13 residues. The CDR3 sequence: CASSQGQGYGYTF. In DNA form, the CDR3 reads TGCGCCAGCAGCCAAGGACAGGGTTATGGCTACACCTTC.

The chain links TRBV11-1 to TRBJ2-3, with 13 bases aligning to TRBD2. V lost 1 base and J lost 6; bases outside the gene matches: 7. The CDR3 covers 17 residues. Germline CDR1 and CDR2: SGHAT and FQDESV (reference sequence). The CDR3 protein is CASSLETSGGPMDTQYF. DNA for the CDR3: TGTGCCAGCAGCTTAGAGACTAGCGGGGGGCCAATGGATACGCAGTATTTT.

This clone occurred many times. This chain uses TRBV19 with TRBJ2-2, with D possibly called TRBD1 or TRBD2 (6 bases each). V shed 1 base and J shed 6 bases, with 12 bases lying between them. Germline V gene lookup returns CDR1 LNHDA and CDR2 SQIVND (reference sequence). The CDR3 spans 15 residues. The CDR3 sequence is CASSIVRGAPGELFF. The CDR3, as DNA: TGTGCCAGTAGTATAGTTAGGGGGGCGCCCGGGGAGCTGTTTTTT.

This clone has a handful of counts. The V and J genes are TRBV15 and TRBJ1-5; D is unresolved. The CDR3 has 14 residues. Germline CDR1 reads LNHNV; CDR2 reads YYDKDF (reference sequence). Deletions cut 2 bases from V and 0 bases from J, with 5 bases between. CDR3 in amino acids: CATSRSNSNQPQHF. CDR3 sequence (DNA): TGTGCCACCAGCAGATCCAATAGCAATCAGCCCCAGCATTTT.

This clone was observed a single time. The chain combines TRBV28 with TRBJ2-2; 9 nucleotides agree with TRBD1. CDR1 and CDR2 from the germline V gene are MDHEN and SYDVKM. Trimming at V came to 6 bases and at J to 3 bases, leaving 8 bases not matched to a gene. The CDR3 sequence is 16 residues long. Written as DNA, the CDR3 is TGTGCCAGCAGCCAGAACAGGGGGCTGGACACCGGGGAGCTGTTTTTT. It is translated as CASSQNRGLDTGELFF.

This clone was recorded a few times. The chain recombines TRBV29-1 with TRBJ2-6; D is unclear. This CDR3 has 14 residues. The V gene lost 3 bases and the J gene lost 0 bases, with 6 bases spanning the gap. From germline, CDR1 is SQVTM and CDR2 ANQGSEA. This chain's CDR3 is CSVDESSGANVLTF. As DNA, the CDR3 is TGCAGCGTTGATGAGAGCTCTGGGGCCAACGTCCTGACTTTC.

This chain joins TRBV15 and TRBJ1-1; D gene uncertain. V shed 1 base and J shed 3 bases, with 15 bases lying between them. The CDR3 is 16 residues long. Germline CDR1 LNHNV, CDR2 YYDKDF (reference sequence). CDR3 sequence: CATSRGPRRDHTEAFF. In DNA, the CDR3 is TGTGCCACCAGCAGAGGGCCCCGGAGGGATCACACTGAAGCTTTCTTT.

The V and J genes are TRBV7-9 and TRBJ2-7; tentative D call: TRBD2 (5 bases). The CDR3 spans 16 residues. Trimming cost V 5 bases and J 1 base, with 18 bases left between them. The germline V gene has CDR1 SEHNR and CDR2 FQNEAQ (reference sequence). The CDR3 DNA is TGTGCCAGCAGCCAGTCCAAAACGGGGAAATCCTACGAGCAGTACTTC. Residues: CASSQSKTGKSYEQYF.

Only a few counts were recorded for this clone. The chain's CDR3 is CASTGARGRRKWDTEAFF. The DNA of the CDR3 is TGTGCCAGCACTGGGGCAAGGGGGAGGCGTAAGTGGGACACTGAAGCTTTCTTT. This chain joins TRBV7-9 and TRBJ1-1; tentatively, D is TRBD1 (6 bases). V lost 7 bases and J lost 3, with 27 bases in between. Germline assignment: CDR1 SEHNR and CDR2 FQNEAQ (reference sequence). This CDR3 is built from 18 residues.

Concerning this clone itself: Other DNA sequences within the sample encode an identical CDR3. The rearrangement joins TRBV5-1 to TRBJ2-7, with 7 bases that match TRBD1. The germline CDR1 and CDR2 sequences are SGHRS and YFSETQ. The CDR3 runs 13 residues. V was clipped by 3 bases and J by 0 bases; unmatched bases: 0. The CDR3 sequence: CASSWDSSYEQYF. As DNA, the CDR3 is TGCGCCAGCAGCTGGGACAGCTCCTACGAGCAGTACTTC.

V and J are TRBV13 and TRBJ1-2; D unresolved. V lost 1 base to trimming and J lost 6 bases, with 18 bases between them. CDR3 length equals 16 residues. Per germline, CDR1 PRHDT and CDR2 FYEKMQ (reference sequence). CDR3 region: CASSLARSRGSDGYTF. CDR3 bases: TGTGCCAGCAGCTTAGCTAGATCTAGAGGTTCAGATGGCTACACCTTC.

The J gene is TRBJ2-7, the V gene TRBV7-9; D call uncertain. The CDR3 runs 12 residues. V lost 8 bases, J lost 1 base, and 9 bases lay in between. Per the germline V gene, CDR1 is SEHNR and CDR2 is FQNEAQ (reference sequence). In DNA form, the CDR3 reads TGTGCCAGCGCCTCCTCTTCCTACGAGCAGTACTTC. Its translation is CASASSSYEQYF. The full variable domain, rest sourced from reference TRBV7-9 and TRBJ2-7, is DTGVSQNPRHKITKRGQNVTFRCDPISEHNRLYWYRQTLGQGPEFLTYFQNEAQLEKSRLLSDRFSAERPKGSFSTLEIQRTEQGDSAMYLCASASSSYEQYFGPGTRLTVT.

The rearrangement links TRBV2 to TRBJ2-7, with D possibly matching TRBD1 (6 bases). This CDR3 comprises 16 residues. Germline-derived CDR1 and CDR2 are SNHLY and FYNNEI. V gave up 6 bases and J gave up 3 bases, with 21 bases separating them. For the CDR3, the DNA is TGTGCCAGCAGGCCGCGGCCCCCAGGGGTGATCTACGAGCAGTACTTC. It codes for CASRPRPPGVIYEQYF.

This rearrangement joins TRBV29-1 to TRBJ2-7, with 8 bases that match TRBD2. The ends lost 0 bases at V and 9 bases at J; junction bases unmatched: 13. The CDR3 runs to 15 residues. Germline-derived CDR1 and CDR2 are SQVTM and ANQGSEA. CDR3 region: CSVEDVSGGRYVQYF. CDR3 nucleotide sequence: TGCAGCGTTGAAGACGTGAGCGGGGGTAGATATGTGCAGTACTTC.

The V call is TRBV9, the J call TRBJ2-1; no firm D call. CDR1 is SGDLS, CDR2 YYNGEE, per germline. The length of the CDR3 is 13 residues. With 3 bases removed from V and 8 bases from J, the gap between germline ends came to 12 bases. The CDR3 reads CASSGADRDEQFF. The DNA for the CDR3 is TGTGCCAGCAGCGGAGCTGACCGGGATGAGCAGTTCTTC.

The rearrangement uses TRBV4-2 and TRBJ1-5, with a possible D match to TRBD1 (6 bases). Between the trimmed V and J ends, which lost 0 bases and 4 bases, there was a span of 13 bases. Germline CDR1 is LGHNA and CDR2 is YNFKEQ. This CDR3 region has 16 residues. CDR3 DNA sequence: TGTGCCAGCAGCCAAGAGGGGGGGGACATGAATCAGCCCCAGCATTTT. Its translation: CASSQEGGDMNQPQHF.

J is TRBJ1-2 and V is TRBV7-6; 9 nucleotides align to TRBD1. V was clipped by 4 bases and J by 8 bases; unmatched bases: 11. Germline CDR1 reads SGHVS; CDR2 reads FNYEAQ. This CDR3 spans 15 amino acids. CDR3 coding DNA: TGTGCCAGCAGCTCGGAAGACAGGGGGTCGGGCGGCTACACCTTC. Translating it yields CASSSEDRGSGGYTF.

This chain links TRBV11-2 with TRBJ1-2; D is undetermined. There are 15 residues in the CDR3. CDR1 SGHAT and CDR2 FQNNGV come from the germline V gene. Trimming stripped 0 bases from V and 0 bases from J, with 8 bases between. The CDR3 sequence is CASSLDPGTNYGYTF. In DNA form, the CDR3 reads TGTGCCAGCAGCTTAGATCCCGGGACTAACTATGGCTACACCTTC.

V usage is TRBV7-9 and J usage is TRBJ2-1, with 9 bases lining up with TRBD1. The CDR3 has 14 residues. V lost 3 bases to trimming and J lost 9 bases; unmatched junction nucleotides: 6. Germline V CDR1 and CDR2: SEHNR, FQNEAQ (reference sequence). CDR3 nucleotides: TGTGCCAGCAGCTTCGTACAGGGGGCAATTGAGCAGTTCTTC. Amino acid sequence: CASSFVQGAIEQFF.

V is TRBV5-6 and J is TRBJ2-1, with D perhaps assigned TRBD1 or TRBD2 (5 bases each). CDR3 length: 13 residues. The V and J ends lost 0 bases and 6 bases respectively, with 7 bases between them. Germline V gene data show CDR1 as SGHDT and CDR2 as YYEEEE. The CDR3 loop reads CASSLGGTNEQFF. In DNA, the CDR3 is TGTGCCAGCAGCTTGGGAGGGACCAATGAGCAGTTCTTC.

The chain links TRBV5-1 to TRBJ2-7; 10 bases agree with TRBD2. The CDR3 contains 14 residues. The ends lost 1 base at V and 7 bases at J; junction bases unmatched: 5. From germline, CDR1 is SGHRS and CDR2 YFSETQ. The CDR3 loop reads CASSLTSGALEQYF. DNA of the CDR3: TGCGCCAGCAGCTTGACTAGCGGGGCTTTGGAGCAGTACTTC.

The chain links TRBV7-2 to TRBJ2-1; D perhaps matches TRBD2 (5 bases). Trimming took 1 base from V and 5 from J, leaving 15 bases between them. Germline loops: CDR1 SGHTA, CDR2 FQGNSA. The CDR3 length is 16 residues. The CDR3 sequence is CASSLGVASLDNEQFF. Written as DNA, the CDR3 is TGTGCCAGCAGCTTAGGTGTAGCGAGTCTGGACAATGAGCAGTTCTTC.

This clone appeared a few times. The CDR3 region has the DNA TGTGCCAGCAGTCCCGTAGCGGGAGCAGCCCACGAGCAGTACTTC. Translating gives CASSPVAGAAHEQYF. V and J are TRBV27 and TRBJ2-7, with 9 bases lining up with TRBD2. The CDR3 spans 15 residues. Germline loops: CDR1 MNHEY, CDR2 SMNVEV (reference sequence). V lost 5 bases to trimming and J lost 5 bases; unmatched junction nucleotides: 10.

The CDR3 region is CASSLGTSGYEQYF. CDR3 DNA sequence: TGTGCCAGCAGTCTTGGGACTAGCGGCTACGAGCAGTACTTC. J is TRBJ2-7 and V is TRBV27; 11 bases line up with TRBD2. In germline, CDR1 is MNHEY, CDR2 SMNVEV (reference sequence). The CDR3 is 14 residues long. The V gene end was trimmed by 5 bases and the J gene end by 3 bases; junction bases not matched to a gene: 3.

The gene calls are TRBV5-1 and TRBJ2-7, with TRBD1 identical over 7 bases. This CDR3 is built from 14 residues. Trimming at V came to 0 bases and at J to 2 bases, leaving 2 bases not matched to a gene. CDR1 SGHRS and CDR2 YFSETQ come from the germline V gene. CDR3 in DNA: TGCGCCAGCAGCTTGGGGGACAGCCCCTACGAGCAGTACTTC. Protein product: CASSLGDSPYEQYF.

There are a few counts of this clone. The chain joins TRBV9 to TRBJ2-5; TRBD2 aligns across 8 bases. CDR1 and CDR2 (germline): SGDLS, YYNGEE. The CDR3 has 14 residues. Trimming at V came to 0 bases and at J to 2 bases, leaving 0 bases not matched to a gene. CDR3 DNA sequence: TGTGCCAGCAGCGTAGGACTAGCGCAAGAGACCCAGTACTTC. Protein sequence: CASSVGLAQETQYF.